This T cell receptor beta chain was found in a study of shared clonotypes between healthy human individuals. The trim removed 5 bases at V and 4 bases at J, leaving 7 bases unmatched. Germline CDR1 reads SGHAT; CDR2 reads FQNNGV. The CDR3 is made up of 15 amino acids. Sequencing was performed with immunoSEQ multiplex PCR; in TCRdb, only in-frame clones are kept and a portion is missing. The sample consists of hundreds of thousands of clones, 95% to 96% of them appearing once. Turning to this clone: Its target is not known.

Notes on the study in general: The donor pool, a small one, limited the genetic and exposure-history diversity represented.

Cells designated naive CD8 were CD45RO-negative and were positively selected for CCR7, with terminally differentiated effector memory CD45RA+ cells excluded. The J gene is TRBJ2-2, the V gene TRBV11-2; 7 bases agree with TRBD1. The TCR comes from a woman aged 30 to 39 in good health. The specimen sequenced was naive CD8+ T cells sorted from blood. The DNA for the CDR3 is TGTGCCAGCAGCGGCCGACAGGGCAGCACCGGGGAGCTGTTTTTT. Its protein product is CASSGRQGSTGELFF.